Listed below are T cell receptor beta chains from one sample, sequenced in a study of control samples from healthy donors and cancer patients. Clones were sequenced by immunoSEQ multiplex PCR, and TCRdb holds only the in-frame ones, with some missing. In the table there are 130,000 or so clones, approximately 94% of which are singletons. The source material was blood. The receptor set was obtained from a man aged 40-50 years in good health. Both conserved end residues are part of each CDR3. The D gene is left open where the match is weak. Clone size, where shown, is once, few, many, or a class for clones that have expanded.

cdr3_nt: TGTGCTAGTGGTCCCACCCGGACAGCTCATCAGCCCCAGCATTTT
cdr3_aa: CASGPTRTAHQPQHF
d_call: .
j_call: TRBJ1-5
v_call: TRBV12-5
clone_size: .

cdr3_nt: TGTGCCAGCAGCGAGGAAGGGCGGTATGGCTACACCTTC
cdr3_aa: CASSEEGRYGYTF
d_call: .
j_call: TRBJ1-2
v_call: TRBV7-2
clone_size: .

cdr3_nt: TGTGCCACCAGTGATCAGACGACAGGAGGGGGCTACACCTTC
cdr3_aa: CATSDQTTGGGYTF
d_call: .
j_call: TRBJ1-2
v_call: TRBV24-1
clone_size: .

cdr3_nt: TGTGCCAGCAGTCCCGGGGGGCTAGAGACCCAGTACTTC
cdr3_aa: CASSPGGLETQYF
d_call: .
j_call: TRBJ2-5
v_call: TRBV9
clone_size: .

cdr3_nt: TGTGCCAGCAGTTGGGGGACAGGGAGCACAGATACGCAGTATTTT
cdr3_aa: CASSWGTGSTDTQYF
d_call: TRBD1
j_call: TRBJ2-3
v_call: TRBV27
clone_size: .

cdr3_nt: TGTGCCAGCAGTACCGGGACACATTACAATCAGCCCCAGCATTTT
cdr3_aa: CASSTGTHYNQPQHF
d_call: .
j_call: TRBJ1-5
v_call: TRBV6-5
clone_size: .

cdr3_nt: TGTGCCAGCAGTGAAGGTGGGGCAGGGGGCGAGGAGCTGTTTTTT
cdr3_aa: CASSEGGAGGEELFF
d_call: TRBD1
j_call: TRBJ2-2
v_call: TRBV6-1
clone_size: .

cdr3_nt: TGTGCCAGCAGCGGAATCCGGGACAGGGGCCACGAGCAGTACTTC
cdr3_aa: CASSGIRDRGHEQYF
d_call: TRBD1
j_call: TRBJ2-7
v_call: TRBV6-5
clone_size: .

cdr3_nt: TGTGCCAGTAGTATAAGAGGAGGGGAGTTCGGCTACGAGCAGTACTTC
cdr3_aa: CASSIRGGEFGYEQYF
d_call: .
j_call: TRBJ2-7
v_call: TRBV19
clone_size: .

cdr3_nt: TGTGCCACCAGTGTGGGACAGGGGCTCGGGGAGCAGTTCTTC
cdr3_aa: CATSVGQGLGEQFF
d_call: TRBD1
j_call: TRBJ2-1
v_call: TRBV24-1
clone_size: .

cdr3_nt: TGTGCCAGCAGTGAACCGAGGGGGGGCAGGGTTGGGTTTAGCAATCAGCCCCAGCATTTT
cdr3_aa: CASSEPRGGRVGFSNQPQHF
d_call: .
j_call: TRBJ1-5
v_call: TRBV6-1
clone_size: .

cdr3_nt: TGTGCCAGCAGTGAACCGTTCAGGGGGACTAATGAAAAACTGTTTTTT
cdr3_aa: CASSEPFRGTNEKLFF
d_call: TRBD1
j_call: TRBJ1-4
v_call: TRBV25-1
clone_size: .

cdr3_nt: TGTGCCAGCAGCGTAGGTCGTCAAGATTCACCCCTCCACTTT
cdr3_aa: CASSVGRQDSPLHF
d_call: .
j_call: TRBJ1-6
v_call: TRBV9
clone_size: .

cdr3_nt: TGTGCCAGCAGCCCCTCATACGAGCCCCAGCATTTT
cdr3_aa: CASSPSYEPQHF
d_call: .
j_call: TRBJ1-5
v_call: TRBV2
clone_size: .

cdr3_nt: TGTGCCAGCAGTTTACTACTAGCGGGAGTCCACAATGAGCAGTTCTTC
cdr3_aa: CASSLLLAGVHNEQFF
d_call: TRBD2
j_call: TRBJ2-1
v_call: TRBV28
clone_size: .

cdr3_nt: TGTGCCAGCAGCTTAGACCCAATAAACACTGAAGCTTTCTTT
cdr3_aa: CASSLDPINTEAFF
d_call: .
j_call: TRBJ1-1
v_call: TRBV7-2
clone_size: .

cdr3_nt: TGTGCCAGCAGCCGGGACATAAACACTGAAGCTTTCTTT
cdr3_aa: CASSRDINTEAFF
d_call: .
j_call: TRBJ1-1
v_call: TRBV6-5
clone_size: .

cdr3_nt: TGCGCCAGCAGCTCGGACATGAACACCGGGGAGCTGTTTTTT
cdr3_aa: CASSSDMNTGELFF
d_call: .
j_call: TRBJ2-2
v_call: TRBV5-1
clone_size: .

cdr3_nt: TGCGCCAGCAGCCGCACCACCGGACATGGGATGAACACTGAAGCTTTCTTT
cdr3_aa: CASSRTTGHGMNTEAFF
d_call: .
j_call: TRBJ1-1
v_call: TRBV4-3
clone_size: once

cdr3_nt: TGTGCCATCAGCCCGACTTACAAGGGAAACACTGAAGCTTTCTTT
cdr3_aa: CAISPTYKGNTEAFF
d_call: .
j_call: TRBJ1-1
v_call: TRBV10-3
clone_size: .